These 6 T cell receptor beta chains originate from one sample sequenced in a study of OX40 agonist ivuxolimab in advanced cancers. Measured with immunoSEQ multiplex PCR; TCRdb has only the in-frame clones, and not every one. The sample lists 55,000 to 75,000 clones; more than 85% were seen once. The input for sequencing was CD4+ or CD8+ T cells sorted from blood, taken in a trial of the OX40 agonist ivuxolimab. The receptor set was obtained from an adult with an advanced solid tumor such as melanoma, head and neck, liver or kidney cancer.

This rearrangement joins TRBV6-5 to TRBJ1-3; D possibly corresponds to TRBD1 (5 bases). V lost 5 bases to trimming and J lost 3 bases, with 14 bases between them. The CDR3 runs to 15 residues. Germline V gene data show CDR1 as MNHEY and CDR2 as SVGAGI. The CDR3 sequence: CASSLSQGLGNTIYF. The DNA for the CDR3 is TGTGCCAGCAGTCTTTCTCAGGGTCTTGGAAACACCATATATTTT.

The chain combines TRBV28 with TRBJ2-1; D is ambiguous. Trimming shortened V by 5 bases and J by 0 bases, and 14 bases separated the two germline ends. This CDR3 contains 16 residues. The germline V gene encodes CDR1 MDHEN and CDR2 SYDVKM. This chain's CDR3 is CASSPQDWSSYNEQFF. The CDR3, as DNA: TGTGCCAGCAGTCCCCAAGACTGGAGCTCCTACAATGAGCAGTTCTTC.

This rearrangement joins TRBV19 to TRBJ2-6; 7 bases align to TRBD2. Germline trimming cut 6 bases from V and 9 bases from J; bases unmatched to any gene: 11. This CDR3 is 15 amino acids long. CDR1 LNHDA and CDR2 SQIVND come from the germline V gene (reference sequence). DNA of the CDR3: TGTGCCAGTAGAGCGGGGTCAAGGGGAGTCAACGTCCTGACTTTC. Protein product: CASRAGSRGVNVLTF. The complete variable domain, with remaining parts taken from reference TRBV19 and TRBJ2-6, reads DGGITQSPKYLFRKEGQNVTLSCEQNLNHDAMYWYRQDPGQGLRLIYYSQIVNDFQKGDIAEGYSVSREKKESFPLTVTSAQKNPTAFYLCASRAGSRGVNVLTFGAGSRLTVL.

Comments on this clone: This same CDR3 is encoded by further DNA sequences in the sample. The chain carries TRBV2 and TRBJ2-5; D is uncertain. Germline CDR1 SNHLY, CDR2 FYNNEI. This CDR3 is 12 amino acids long. The V and J ends lost 0 bases and 5 bases respectively, with 4 bases between them. The CDR3 sequence is CASSEARETQYF. DNA for the CDR3: TGTGCCAGCAGTGAAGCGCGTGAGACCCAGTACTTC.

The V and J genes are TRBV6-6 and TRBJ2-7; D is undetermined. V lost 0 bases and J 3 bases, leaving 12 bases between the germline ends. Germline V gene lookup returns CDR1 MNHNY and CDR2 SVGAGI (reference sequence). The CDR3 covers 15 residues. CDR3 sequence (DNA): TGTGCCAGCAGTTACTCGACCCTTAAAGTCTACGAGCAGTACTTC. It translates to CASSYSTLKVYEQYF.

The V gene is TRBV12-5, the J gene TRBJ1-1; the match to TRBD1 covers 7 bases. Germline loops: CDR1 LGHNT, CDR2 FRNRAP. This CDR3 comprises 21 residues. The V segment lost 0 bases and the J segment 0 bases; nucleotides outside the gene matches: 19. The CDR3 here is CASGLVQLGVRDSNMNTEAFF. CDR3 sequence (DNA): TGTGCTAGTGGTTTGGTACAATTGGGGGTCCGGGACAGCAATATGAACACTGAAGCTTTCTTT.